The T cell receptor beta chain under discussion was sequenced for a study of cytomegalovirus exposure and HLA in healthy donors (dated by TCRdb to between 2016 and 2019). Background on the whole study: According to an earlier analysis of 587 of the donors, about 179 million T cells yielded some 120 million unique TCR beta sequences and approximately 280 Gb of sequence data. All discovery cohort repertoires had been generated using a single sequencing platform. Across about 380 genotyped donors of the cohort, an average of roughly 250,000 unique TCR beta nucleotide sequences per donor were sequenced, and around 20% of those sequences were non-productive. Class I and class II HLA loci were covered by the typing at four-digit resolution. In the later analysis, no new phenotypic data were used to find candidate immune exposures; instead, reliance was placed on TCR beta sequences and their occurrence across donors. About five DR-DQ haplotypes were treated as single units for association and clustering because of strong linkage in the cohort. Donor age, sex, ethnicity and CMV serostatus were compiled alongside the repertoire data. An early release that covered 500 to 800 HLA-typed donors contained about 300 gigabases of sequencing data and 70 million to 100 million unique TCR sequences. A later analysis re-examined previously published TCR beta repertoires from hundreds of donors and added high-resolution HLA genotyping to investigate patterns of TCR occurrence. Along with the approximately 700-subject first cohort, a separate validation cohort of over a hundred different subjects was used. An earlier analysis of 587 of the donors applied high-throughput TCR beta sequencing to assess whether each TCR beta V gene segment acted as functional or pseudogenic. Using immunosequencing, the study profiled T cell repertoires from about 620 subjects and related those repertoires to cytomegalovirus serostatus. Genome-wide SNP genotypes for about 65% of the roughly 700 donors were used in a later genetic analysis, which treated that subset as a discovery cohort. The aim of the study was to test whether cataloging public T cell receptors could identify signatures of past pathogen exposure. The genetic ancestry cluster associated with self-reported Caucasian donors included 81% of the roughly 400 genotyped donors. The number of typed donors differed by locus: about 620-640 for A, B, C, DRB1 and DQB1; about 520 for DQA1; about 600 for DPA1; and around 450 for DPB1. To predict cytomegalovirus infection status, the study brought together high-throughput TCR immunosequencing, statistical association of individual TCRs with disease status, and machine learning.

Concerning this clone itself: No antigen is known for it. Base qualities are not at hand, and no much larger clone is one base apart.

The cohort consisted of 600 or so healthy bone marrow donors. Cohort members were all nominally healthy when sampled, although unrecorded immune exposures were likely present. The donor tested CMV seronegative, placing the donor among the 350 or so seronegative members of the cohort. A peripheral blood sample was provided by each donor, and peripheral blood mononuclear cells were used for TCR beta sequencing. The Qiagen DNeasy Blood Extraction Kit was used to extract genomic DNA from the blood cell samples. The library was generated by the immunoSEQ multiplex PCR assay. The multiplex PCR relied on a mix of 60 forward primers for TCR Vbeta segments and 13 reverse primers for TCR Jbeta segments. The CDR3 region of rearranged TCR beta genes was amplified from genomic DNA with a multiplex PCR assay. The Illumina HiSeq System was used to sequence the amplified TCR beta libraries as 87-base-pair reads. The published analysis was carried out like this. A later analysis tallied around 80 million unique TCR beta chains across the 700 or so repertoires, and approximately 12 million of those chains were shared by two or more donors. Raw reads were error-corrected and collapsed into unique sequences with a nearest-neighbor algorithm that merged closely related sequences to remove PCR and sequencing errors. Alignment of CDR3 sequences to IMGT reference sequences was used to assign V, D and J gene segments. Each retained sequence needed at least a six-nucleotide match to both a V gene segment and a J gene segment. A rearrangement counted as productive if the CDR3 had no stop codons and remained in frame with V and J, and every other rearrangement counted as non-productive. CDR3 was defined according to IMGT convention as the region running from the second conserved V-encoded cysteine to the conserved J-encoded phenylalanine. The earlier analysis of about 620 of the donors excluded sequences that lacked an unambiguous match to a single V gene segment. In an earlier analysis of 450 to 700 of the donors, V segments were called functional above 56.7% productive rearrangements and were called segregating when the between-donor standard deviation exceeded 5%. A statistical classification framework was built to diagnose cytomegalovirus status from the catalog of TCR beta chain sequences. In a later analysis, V and J genes were assigned by comparing TCR nucleotide sequences against IMGT/GENE-DB human TR gene sequences. Using the TCRdist pipeline, a later analysis assigned CDR3 sequences along with most-parsimonious VDJ recombination scenarios. In a later analysis, each TCR beta chain was defined by its CDR3 amino acid sequence together with its V-gene family, and reads lacking a unique V-gene family were excluded. To address suspected cross-contamination and a sequencing artifact, a later analysis removed a few hundred highly shared, low-generation-probability nucleotide sequences. A later analysis calculated a clonal expansion index for each public chain from normalized within-repertoire ranks of inferred template counts. Generation probabilities in a later analysis came from a VDJ recombination model fitted to out-of-frame rearrangements, and those results were checked against IGoR. In a later analysis, TCR-TCR, TCR-HLA and TCR-CMV co-occurrence was scored with hypergeometric tests, and a repertoire-size bias correction was applied to TCR pairs. False discovery rates were estimated in a later analysis by permuting HLA or CMV assignments 20 times. In a later analysis, co-occurring TCRs were grouped using DBSCAN, and TCRdist sequence similarity was added for clustering within HLA-allele-positive subsets. Repertoires with fewer than 30,000 or more than 120,000 public chains were left out of co-occurrence clustering, as were about five repertoires with anomalous nucleotide sharing. Here the immuneACCESS table is served through TCRdb, limited to in-frame sequences with V and J called. Missing clones are a known gap in these copies; in checked studies unresolved V genes cover under half, and the rest lacks a known reason. V, J and clone size reflect that table, while D and trimming were determined from the DNA. Counted in this sample were about 160,000 clones; approximately 88% of them appeared once. 0.8% to 1.3% of the sample belongs to the ten largest clones.

V ends up 4 bases short and J 3 bases short, with an unmatched junction base count of 0. Taken from the germline V gene (reference sequence), the CDR1 and CDR2 loops are SGHNT and YYREEE. The CDR3 starts with the cysteine, ends with the phenylalanine, and has 13 residues. The entry retains the CDR3 DNA only, 39 bases that are in frame from base 1. What the study reported, not specific to this receptor: The study gave a list of 150 to 200 TCR beta chains associated with cytomegalovirus. The cohort was sequenced for TCR beta chains only, and without alpha or paired-chain data the features that could be detected were limited. Because the 87-base-pair reads could not distinguish some IMGT-functional V segments, including TRBV6-2 and TRBV6-3, those segments were excluded. A later analysis associated about 18,000 TCR beta sequences with specific HLA alleles at a false discovery rate of 0.05. Most CMV-associated TCR beta chains appeared to be HLA-restricted in a later analysis, and the HLA associations seemed to be driven largely by CMV exposure. The authors suggested that the approach could potentially be extended to other disease states and immunological phenotypes. Roughly uniform sequencing depth across donors was assumed in presence/absence analyses, although this assumption may not hold. A later analysis reported that several top co-occurrence clusters appeared linked to parvovirus B19, influenza, CMV and Epstein-Barr virus. A later genetic analysis reported fewer N-insertions in productive TCRs among donors in an Asian-associated ancestry cluster than the approximately 670-donor mean. A further reported finding was that TCR beta sequences accurately predicted the HLA-A and HLA-B alleles for most subjects in the first cohort. A cluster of highly shared sequence variants was judged likely to be a technical artifact of the sequencing pipeline. HLA typing was unavailable for some donors at each locus, so association tests used only the typed subset. In a later analysis, HLA-associated TCR beta chains showed more clonal expansion and lower generation probabilities than non-associated chains that were equally common. In an earlier analysis of fewer than 750 of the donors, most TCR beta V segments were observed in productive rearrangements about 87% or about 30% of the time, broadly matching IMGT annotations. The classifier was reported to diagnose cytomegalovirus status with high specificity and sensitivity in both the original cohort and the validation cohort. A few of the identified cytomegalovirus-associated TCR beta chains were confirmed in vitro to be specific for cytomegalovirus antigens. In a later analysis, the rate of TCR association differed among HLA loci, with DRB1 alleles having the most associated TCRs and HLA-C alleles having the fewest. When HLA alleles, especially DR and DQ, strongly co-occurred, TCR associations were difficult to assign to individual alleles. Immune exposure information for the cohort was limited to CMV serostatus. While some public TCRs were present in many individuals, most TCR sequences turned up only very rarely across donors. Linkage disequilibrium might explain the correlated functional status among segregating V segments, but an unknown experimental factor could not be excluded. In a later genetic analysis, a missense DCLRE1C variant was associated with V-gene and J-gene trimming of TCR beta chains, and the association was replicated in an independent cohort. Because counts were too low, fewer than 20 rarely observed V segments, including chromosome 9 orphons, were excluded from the earlier analysis of 587 of the donors.

The source material was PBMCs. The chain was built from TRBV5-4 and TRBJ2-3, with 9 junctional bases fitting TRBD2. The TCR comes from a man aged 25-45 years in good health and CMV-seronegative. The sequenced DNA: TGTGCCAGCAGCGCGGGGGGGACAGATACGCAGTATTTT. It encodes CASSAGGTDTQYF.